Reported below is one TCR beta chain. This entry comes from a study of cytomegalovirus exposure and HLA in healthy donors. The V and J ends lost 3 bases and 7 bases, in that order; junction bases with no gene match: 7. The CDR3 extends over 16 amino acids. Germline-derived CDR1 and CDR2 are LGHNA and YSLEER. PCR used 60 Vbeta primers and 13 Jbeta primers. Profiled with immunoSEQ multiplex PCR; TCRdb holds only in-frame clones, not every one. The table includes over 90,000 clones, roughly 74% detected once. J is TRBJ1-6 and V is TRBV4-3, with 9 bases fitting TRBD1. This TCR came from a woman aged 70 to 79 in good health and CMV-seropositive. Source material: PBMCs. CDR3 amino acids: CASSQIGTGKNSPLHF. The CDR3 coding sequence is TGCGCCAGCAGCCAGATAGGGACAGGGAAGAATTCACCCCTCCACTTT.